A selection of T cell receptor beta chains follows, all from one sample in a study of blood T cell repertoires in COVID-19. Only in-frame clones appear in the TCRdb table, and some are missing; sequencing was by immunoSEQ multiplex PCR. The repertoire includes more than 120,000 clones, 75% to 90% of them detected once, and 3.9% sits in the top ten. What was sequenced was PBMCs or T cells enriched from blood (not recorded which). The receptors here all came from a man aged 50 or older in a cohort exposed to, infected with or recovered from COVID-19 (not recorded which). Each CDR3 is given with its conserved first and last residue. The order of the fields is V gene, clone size, D gene, J gene, CDR3 protein, CDR3 DNA. The D gene is left open where the match is weak. Not all rows give a size; the values are once, few, many and, for expanded clones, a class.

v_call: TRBV29-1; clone_size: -; d_call: -; j_call: TRBJ2-7; cdr3_aa: CSVLGHYYEQYF; cdr3_nt: TGCAGCGTCTTGGGCCATTACTACGAGCAGTACTTC
v_call: TRBV18; clone_size: once; d_call: -; j_call: TRBJ2-2; cdr3_aa: CASSPSTGSNTGELFF; cdr3_nt: TGTGCCAGCTCACCCTCGACAGGATCGAACACCGGGGAGCTGTTTTTT
v_call: TRBV7-3; clone_size: -; d_call: TRBD2; j_call: TRBJ2-3; cdr3_aa: CASSSPMGGKQYF; cdr3_nt: TGTGCCAGCAGCTCCCCGATGGGGGGGAAGCAGTATTTT
v_call: TRBV5-1; clone_size: -; d_call: -; j_call: TRBJ2-7; cdr3_aa: CASSLLSRATYEQYF; cdr3_nt: TGCGCCAGCAGCCTTCTAAGTCGTGCGACCTACGAGCAGTACTTC
v_call: TRBV28; clone_size: -; d_call: TRBD1; j_call: TRBJ1-3; cdr3_aa: CASSLGGTGLNTIYF; cdr3_nt: TGTGCCAGCAGTCTCGGCGGGACAGGGTTAAACACCATATATTTT
v_call: TRBV28; clone_size: -; d_call: -; j_call: TRBJ2-3; cdr3_aa: CASSSPQGWGTDTQYF; cdr3_nt: TGTGCCAGCAGTTCCCCCCAGGGATGGGGAACAGATACGCAGTATTTT
v_call: TRBV10-2; clone_size: few; d_call: TRBD1; j_call: TRBJ1-3; cdr3_aa: CASSRGQDGNTIYF; cdr3_nt: TGCGCCAGCAGTAGAGGACAGGATGGAAACACCATATATTTT
v_call: TRBV9; clone_size: -; d_call: -; j_call: TRBJ2-2; cdr3_aa: CASSETAAGLGELFF; cdr3_nt: TGTGCCAGCAGCGAGACGGCGGCTGGACTCGGGGAGCTGTTTTTT
v_call: TRBV5-1; clone_size: -; d_call: -; j_call: TRBJ2-1; cdr3_aa: CASSLWGGDEQFF; cdr3_nt: TGCGCCAGCAGCTTGTGGGGAGGAGATGAGCAGTTCTTC
v_call: TRBV5-4; clone_size: few; d_call: -; j_call: TRBJ1-2; cdr3_aa: CASSPGQGRDGYTF; cdr3_nt: TGTGCCAGCAGCCCAGGGCAGGGGAGGGATGGCTACACCTTC
v_call: TRBV5-1; clone_size: -; d_call: -; j_call: TRBJ1-1; cdr3_aa: CASSYAPGTQNTEAFF; cdr3_nt: TGCGCCAGCAGTTATGCCCCCGGGACACAAAACACTGAAGCTTTCTTT
v_call: TRBV7-8; clone_size: -; d_call: -; j_call: TRBJ1-1; cdr3_aa: CASSLEGGMSTEAFF; cdr3_nt: TGTGCCAGCAGCTTAGAGGGGGGGATGAGCACTGAAGCTTTCTTT
v_call: TRBV29-1; clone_size: -; d_call: -; j_call: TRBJ2-7; cdr3_aa: CSVGKARGEQYF; cdr3_nt: TGCAGCGTTGGGAAAGCTCGGGGCGAGCAGTACTTC
v_call: TRBV9; clone_size: -; d_call: -; j_call: TRBJ2-1; cdr3_aa: CASSPRGGNEQFF; cdr3_nt: TGTGCCAGCAGCCCACGAGGGGGCAATGAGCAGTTCTTC
v_call: TRBV11-2; clone_size: -; d_call: TRBD2; j_call: TRBJ2-1; cdr3_aa: CASSFLSGGVGNEQFF; cdr3_nt: TGTGCCAGCAGTTTCCTTAGCGGGGGGGTAGGTAATGAGCAGTTCTTC
v_call: TRBV9; clone_size: -; d_call: -; j_call: TRBJ2-7; cdr3_aa: CASSVGAVGEQYF; cdr3_nt: TGTGCCAGCAGCGTAGGGGCCGTTGGCGAGCAGTACTTC
v_call: TRBV7-9; clone_size: -; d_call: -; j_call: TRBJ1-2; cdr3_aa: CASSPEGTPRHYGYTF; cdr3_nt: TGTGCCAGCAGCCCGGAGGGGACCCCTAGGCACTATGGCTACACCTTC
v_call: TRBV7-9; clone_size: -; d_call: TRBD1; j_call: TRBJ2-5; cdr3_aa: CASSPLPGQGAWETQYF; cdr3_nt: TGTGCCAGCAGCCCGCTACCCGGACAGGGGGCTTGGGAGACCCAGTACTTC
v_call: TRBV27; clone_size: -; d_call: -; j_call: TRBJ2-3; cdr3_aa: CASSFAGTPPEVPQYF; cdr3_nt: TGTGCCAGCAGTTTCGCGGGGACCCCCCCCGAGGTGCCGCAGTATTTT
v_call: TRBV9; clone_size: -; d_call: -; j_call: TRBJ2-7; cdr3_aa: CASSVGQASYEQYF; cdr3_nt: TGTGCCAGCAGCGTAGGACAGGCCTCCTACGAGCAGTACTTC
v_call: TRBV30; clone_size: -; d_call: TRBD1; j_call: TRBJ1-1; cdr3_aa: CAWSLHGTGASEAFF; cdr3_nt: TGTGCCTGGAGTCTCCACGGGACAGGGGCGTCTGAAGCTTTCTTT
v_call: TRBV12-3/TRBV12-4; clone_size: -; d_call: TRBD1; j_call: TRBJ1-1; cdr3_aa: CASRDRGYTEAFF; cdr3_nt: TGTGCCAGCAGGGACAGGGGATACACTGAAGCTTTCTTT
v_call: TRBV19; clone_size: many; d_call: -; j_call: TRBJ1-5; cdr3_aa: CASSIPAQGRNQPQHF; cdr3_nt: TGTGCCAGTAGTATCCCCGCACAGGGACGGAATCAGCCCCAGCATTTT
v_call: TRBV5-1; clone_size: -; d_call: -; j_call: TRBJ1-5; cdr3_aa: CASSLELNQPQHF; cdr3_nt: TGCGCCAGCAGCTTGGAATTAAATCAGCCCCAGCATTTT
v_call: TRBV18; clone_size: -; d_call: -; j_call: TRBJ1-5; cdr3_aa: CASSRGGSDQPQHF; cdr3_nt: TGTGCCAGCTCACGCGGGGGGTCGGATCAGCCCCAGCATTTT
v_call: TRBV30; clone_size: -; d_call: TRBD1; j_call: TRBJ1-5; cdr3_aa: CAWSGTGAPNQPQHF; cdr3_nt: TGTGCCTGGAGTGGTACAGGGGCGCCAAATCAGCCCCAGCATTTT
v_call: TRBV5-1; clone_size: -; d_call: -; j_call: TRBJ2-2; cdr3_aa: CASSLEQPGELFF; cdr3_nt: TGCGCCAGCAGCTTGGAACAGCCCGGGGAGCTGTTTTTT
v_call: TRBV4-1; clone_size: -; d_call: TRBD2; j_call: TRBJ2-1; cdr3_aa: CASSFHPSGGADEQFF; cdr3_nt: TGCGCCAGCAGCTTCCACCCTAGCGGGGGGGCCGATGAGCAGTTCTTC
v_call: TRBV10-3; clone_size: -; d_call: -; j_call: TRBJ1-5; cdr3_aa: CAISESNRGQPQHF; cdr3_nt: TGTGCCATCAGTGAGTCGAATAGGGGTCAGCCCCAGCATTTT
v_call: TRBV6-6; clone_size: -; d_call: TRBD1; j_call: TRBJ1-1; cdr3_aa: CASRTGDMNTEAFF; cdr3_nt: TGTGCCAGCAGAACAGGGGATATGAACACTGAAGCTTTCTTT
v_call: TRBV7-6; clone_size: few; d_call: -; j_call: TRBJ2-6; cdr3_aa: CASRLTPDRHSGANVLTF; cdr3_nt: TGTGCCAGCAGGCTTACTCCGGACAGACACTCTGGGGCCAACGTCCTGACTTTC
v_call: TRBV18; clone_size: -; d_call: TRBD2; j_call: TRBJ2-4; cdr3_aa: CASSPGAGALHF; cdr3_nt: TGTGCCAGCTCCCCCGGAGCGGGGGCTCTCCACTTC
v_call: TRBV11-2; clone_size: -; d_call: TRBD2; j_call: TRBJ2-7; cdr3_aa: CASSLELAGYEQYF; cdr3_nt: TGTGCCAGCAGCTTAGAACTAGCGGGCTACGAGCAGTACTTC
v_call: TRBV11-3; clone_size: -; d_call: TRBD1; j_call: TRBJ1-5; cdr3_aa: CASSLTISRDRDSNQPQHF; cdr3_nt: TGTGCCAGCAGCTTAACGATCTCCCGGGACAGAGATAGCAATCAGCCCCAGCATTTT
v_call: TRBV12-5; clone_size: -; d_call: -; j_call: TRBJ1-1; cdr3_aa: CASGPGPLNTEAFF; cdr3_nt: TGTGCTAGTGGGCCTGGGCCCCTGAACACTGAAGCTTTCTTT
v_call: TRBV3-1/TRBV3-2; clone_size: -; d_call: TRBD2; j_call: TRBJ2-5; cdr3_aa: CASSPSGPQETQYF; cdr3_nt: TGTGCCAGCAGCCCTAGCGGGCCCCAAGAGACCCAGTACTTC
v_call: TRBV2; clone_size: -; d_call: TRBD1; j_call: TRBJ1-1; cdr3_aa: CASSPGGLAFF; cdr3_nt: TGTGCCAGCAGCCCAGGGGGCCTAGCTTTCTTT
v_call: TRBV25-1; clone_size: -; d_call: TRBD1; j_call: TRBJ1-1; cdr3_aa: CASSEGAGTGTFF; cdr3_nt: TGTGCCAGCAGTGAAGGGGCCGGGACAGGTACTTTCTTT
v_call: TRBV5-5; clone_size: -; d_call: TRBD1; j_call: TRBJ1-1; cdr3_aa: CASSLGQGAVGTEAFF; cdr3_nt: TGTGCCAGCAGCTTGGGGCAGGGGGCGGTTGGCACTGAAGCTTTCTTT
v_call: TRBV27; clone_size: -; d_call: -; j_call: TRBJ1-1; cdr3_aa: CASSSSPGGVNTEAFF; cdr3_nt: TGTGCCAGCAGCTCCTCCCCCGGGGGGGTGAACACTGAAGCTTTCTTT
v_call: TRBV30; clone_size: -; d_call: -; j_call: TRBJ2-7; cdr3_aa: CAWSPNGREQYF; cdr3_nt: TGTGCCTGGAGTCCGAACGGGAGAGAGCAGTACTTC
v_call: TRBV6-5; clone_size: -; d_call: TRBD1; j_call: TRBJ2-5; cdr3_aa: CASSYSGQGETQYF; cdr3_nt: TGTGCCAGCAGTTACTCCGGACAGGGTGAGACCCAGTACTTC
v_call: TRBV12-3/TRBV12-4; clone_size: once; d_call: -; j_call: TRBJ2-7; cdr3_aa: CASSLEEIYEQYF; cdr3_nt: TGTGCCAGCAGTTTGGAGGAAATCTACGAGCAGTACTTC
v_call: TRBV7-3; clone_size: -; d_call: -; j_call: TRBJ2-5; cdr3_aa: CASSLTGFGETQYF; cdr3_nt: TGTGCCAGCAGCTTAACCGGGTTCGGGGAGACCCAGTACTTC
v_call: TRBV30; clone_size: -; d_call: -; j_call: TRBJ2-7; cdr3_aa: CAWSLLSGTFSYEQYF; cdr3_nt: TGTGCCTGGAGCTTACTTTCCGGGACATTCTCCTACGAGCAGTACTTC
v_call: TRBV30; clone_size: -; d_call: -; j_call: TRBJ1-5; cdr3_aa: CAWRDNSNQPQHF; cdr3_nt: TGTGCCTGGAGAGACAATAGCAATCAGCCCCAGCATTTT
v_call: TRBV5-4; clone_size: -; d_call: TRBD1; j_call: TRBJ2-3; cdr3_aa: CASSLETGRDTQYF; cdr3_nt: TGTGCCAGCAGCTTGGAGACAGGGAGAGATACGCAGTATTTT
v_call: TRBV24-1; clone_size: once; d_call: -; j_call: TRBJ2-5; cdr3_aa: CATSAPMGRAHETQYF; cdr3_nt: TGTGCCACCAGTGCCCCGATGGGCAGGGCCCATGAGACCCAGTACTTC